The source of this T cell receptor beta chain is a study of monozygotic twins with inflammatory bowel disease. Study-level results: Patients received differing immunosuppressive treatments, which may have added variability to their repertoires. The authors found no support for a single strong IBD-associated signal or clonotype.

TCRdb reprocessed the 5' RACE reads, keeping one entry per CDR3 protein, no DNA. The listing records approximately 330,000 distinct CDR3 sequences. As regards this clonotype: Its antigen is unidentified.

Germline assignment: CDR1 PRHDT and CDR2 FYEKMQ (reference sequence). This CDR3 contains 11 residues. The receptor was isolated from a human donor with ulcerative colitis or Crohn's disease, or a healthy co-twin of an affected twin (not recorded which). Sequences were obtained from blood. The chain is built from TRBV13 and TRBJ1-2. The CDR3 sequence: CASSLGSLRVF.